The 30 T cell receptor beta chains listed next were all sequenced from one sample in a study of beta chain features in type 1 diabetes. As every portion of the isolated RNA was reverse transcribed, the sequencing read expressed TCRB transcripts. TCRdb's copy holds only in-frame clones and misses some; the assay was immunoSEQ multiplex PCR. The data show hundreds of thousands of clones, more than 12% seen once. General study findings and limits: Moderately but significantly shorter TCRB CDR3s were found in Type 1 diabetes patients in all four CD4+ subsets.

Which antigens these TCRs recognize remains unknown. The sequenced sample consisted of naive CD4+ T cells from blood. These receptors all come from a young man with type 1 diabetes.

This clone was seen only a few times. One base away lies a much larger clone, so this may be a sequencing read error. The sample holds other DNA sequences that translate to the same CDR3. The chain joins TRBV5-6 to TRBJ2-5; D not certain. The V and J ends lost 1 base and 2 bases respectively, with 0 bases between them. Germline CDR1 is SGHDT and CDR2 is YYEEEE. CDR3 length: 11 residues. The CDR3 protein is CASSLQETQYF. The CDR3, as DNA: TGTGCCAGCAGCTTGCAAGAGACCCAGTACTTC.

This clone turned up a few times. The chain links TRBV29-1 to TRBJ1-1; D might be TRBD1 (5 bases). Trimming took off 1 base at V and 0 bases at J, with 12 bases between the two ends. The CDR3 extends over 15 amino acids. In germline, CDR1 is SQVTM, CDR2 ANQGSEA. CDR3 protein: CSVEVRGLVNTEAFF. The CDR3 bases are TGCAGCGTTGAAGTACGGGGGTTGGTGAACACTGAAGCTTTCTTT. Based on the CDR3 plus reference TRBV29-1 and TRBJ1-1, the full variable domain is SAVISQKPSRDICQRGTSLTIQCQVDSQVTMMFWYRQQPGQSLTLIATANQGSEATYESGFVIDKFPISRPNLTFSTLTVSNMSPEDSSIYLCSVEVRGLVNTEAFFGQGTRLTVV.

This clone was seen a handful of times. V is TRBV29-1 and J is TRBJ2-3, with D perhaps matching TRBD1 (6 bases). Trimming left V 8 bases short and J 5 bases short, with 20 bases between. Looked up from germline, CDR1 is SQVTM and CDR2 is ANQGSEA. CDR3 size: 14 residues. As DNA, the CDR3 is TGCAGCTCCTCCCAGTCAGGGGTGAAAGATACGCAGTATTTT. As protein: CSSSQSGVKDTQYF.

In this sample, this clone turned up a few times. The V call is TRBV6-5, the J call TRBJ1-2; possible D gene TRBD1, 5 bases. Trimming took 4 bases from V and 4 from J, leaving 13 bases between them. The germline gives CDR1 MNHEY, CDR2 SVGAGI. CDR3 length equals 14 residues. The CDR3 protein is CASSWGTEVYGYTF. CDR3 nucleotide sequence: TGTGCCAGCAGTTGGGGGACGGAAGTCTATGGCTACACCTTC.

This clone came up a few times. The sample holds other DNA sequences that translate to the same CDR3. The genes are TRBV9 and TRBJ2-3; D gene unclear. Germline loops: CDR1 SGDLS, CDR2 YYNGEE. V lost 0 bases to trimming and J lost 0 bases, with 8 bases between them. This CDR3 contains 15 residues. For the CDR3, the DNA is TGTGCCAGCAGCGTAGCCCCAGTTAGCACAGATACGCAGTATTTT. Its translation: CASSVAPVSTDTQYF.

The gene calls are TRBV5-6 and TRBJ2-7; D gene uncertain. Germline assignment: CDR1 SGHDT and CDR2 YYEEEE. The CDR3 consists of 12 residues. Trimming removed 0 bases from V and 6 bases from J, with 7 bases in between. CDR3 sequence reads: CASSLGGFEQYF. The CDR3 bases are TGTGCCAGCAGCTTGGGAGGATTCGAGCAGTACTTC.

A few counts support this clone. The V call is TRBV6-1, the J call TRBJ2-7; 10 bases map to TRBD2. Per the germline V gene, CDR1 is MNHNS and CDR2 is SASEGT. J gave up 4 bases and V 2 bases, and 5 bases lay outside the gene matches. The length of the CDR3 is 15 residues. The CDR3 DNA sequence: TGTGCCAGCAGTGAAAGCGGGAGGGGGTTTTACGAGCAGTACTTC. Translating it yields CASSESGRGFYEQYF.

The chain has TRBV7-6 and TRBJ2-7; the D gene is possibly TRBD1 (6 bases). Germline V gene sequence: CDR1 SGHVS, CDR2 FNYEAQ. The CDR3 is 14 amino acids. The V end lost 0 bases, the J end lost 2 bases, and 8 bases lay between the germline ends. The CDR3 sequence: CASSLARTAYEQYF. The CDR3 nucleotides are TGTGCCAGCAGCTTAGCCCGGACAGCCTACGAGCAGTACTTC.

J is TRBJ1-6 and V is TRBV28; tentatively, D is TRBD1 (5 bases). V lost 5 bases, J lost 9 bases, and 11 bases lay in between. CDR1 is MDHEN, CDR2 SYDVKM, per germline. This CDR3 has 13 residues. In DNA, the CDR3 is TGTGCCAGCAGTCCCCCCGGGGCTTCACCCCTCCACTTT. Its protein product is CASSPPGASPLHF.

The DNA of the CDR3 is TGCAGCGTTGAAGGACGGCCAGTGGGAGGGGTTTCCTACCAAGAGACCCAGTACTTC. Translating it yields CSVEGRPVGGVSYQETQYF. The chain links TRBV29-1 to TRBJ2-5, with 7 bases that match TRBD2. Germline trimming cut 1 base from V and 0 bases from J; bases unmatched to any gene: 17. The CDR3 is 19 amino acids. CDR1 is SQVTM and CDR2 is ANQGSEA in the germline V gene. The complete variable domain, with remaining parts taken from reference TRBV29-1 and TRBJ2-5, reads SAVISQKPSRDICQRGTSLTIQCQVDSQVTMMFWYRQQPGQSLTLIATANQGSEATYESGFVIDKFPISRPNLTFSTLTVSNMSPEDSSIYLCSVEGRPVGGVSYQETQYFGPGTRLLVL.

This clone was detected only a few times. This chain connects TRBV5-1 to TRBJ2-7; 7 positions match TRBD1. Germline loops: CDR1 SGHRS, CDR2 YFSETQ. The CDR3 loop spans 14 amino acids. V trimming: 4 bases; J trimming: 5 bases; junction bases outside the gene matches: 9. CDR3 residues: CASSRDQTGDEQYF. The CDR3 nucleotides are TGCGCCAGCAGCCGAGATCAAACAGGGGACGAGCAGTACTTC.

The chain combines TRBV29-1 with TRBJ1-2; 7 bases line up with TRBD1. V gave up 8 bases and J gave up 2 bases; unmatched junction bases: 11. CDR3 size: 14 residues. The germline V gene has CDR1 SQVTM and CDR2 ANQGSEA. CDR3 loop: CSITDDRVNYGYTF. The CDR3 nucleotides are TGCAGCATTACTGACGACAGGGTCAACTATGGCTACACCTTC.

CDR3 protein: CASSAPYEQYF. CDR3 coding DNA: TGTGCCAGCAGTGCCCCCTACGAGCAGTACTTC. The V gene is TRBV2, the J gene TRBJ2-7; no definite D call. Trimming left V 4 bases short and J 2 bases short, with 3 bases between. This CDR3 has 11 residues. CDR1 is SNHLY, CDR2 FYNNEI, per germline.

The rearrangement joins TRBV5-5 to TRBJ1-5; D is unclear. CDR3 length: 14 residues. Germline values: CDR1 SGHKS, CDR2 YYEKEE (reference sequence). The V gene lost 1 base and the J gene lost 1 base, with 6 bases spanning the gap. CDR3 loop: CASSLLESNQPQHF. The CDR3 nucleotides are TGTGCCAGCAGCTTGCTGGAGAGCAATCAGCCCCAGCATTTT.

This clone was observed a handful of times. The CDR3 is CASSQITNYGYTF. CDR3 in DNA: TGTGCCAGCTCCCAGATCACTAACTATGGCTACACCTTC. The V call is TRBV18, the J call TRBJ1-2, with unresolved D. Germline V gives CDR1 KGHSH, CDR2 LQKENI. The CDR3 loop spans 13 amino acids. The germline V and J ends were trimmed by 6 bases and 0 bases, with 8 bases remaining between them.

The chain couples TRBV7-3 to TRBJ2-1; 9 nucleotides match TRBD1. Germline CDR1 SGHTA, CDR2 FQGTGA. Trimming at V came to 4 bases and at J to 4 bases, leaving 5 bases not matched to a gene. The length of the CDR3 is 15 residues. CDR3 in amino acids: CASSSQGAPYNEQFF. CDR3 DNA sequence: TGTGCCAGCAGCTCACAGGGGGCCCCTTACAATGAGCAGTTCTTC.

This chain joins TRBV6-5 and TRBJ1-2; D is undetermined. The CDR3 spans 11 residues. Germline V gene sequence: CDR1 MNHEY, CDR2 SVGAGI. V shed 6 bases and J shed 9 bases, with 11 bases lying between them. CDR3 nucleotides: TGTGCCAGCAGCCTCAACGGCCGCTACACCTTC. It is translated as CASSLNGRYTF.

This clone showed up just a few times. The rearrangement joins TRBV5-1 to TRBJ2-5, with 9 bases lining up with TRBD2. Germline V lookup: CDR1 SGHRS, CDR2 YFSETQ. The CDR3 runs to 15 residues. J was trimmed by 2 bases and V by 1 base; bases with no gene match: 3. In nucleotides, the CDR3 is TGCGCCAGCAGCTTGAGGACTAGCGTTCAAGAGACCCAGTACTTC. Translated, it gives CASSLRTSVQETQYF.

This clone was observed a handful of times. Other DNA sequences in this specimen translate into the identical CDR3. The chain is built from TRBV15 and TRBJ2-5; TRBD1 might be the D (6 bases). The V end was cut by 5 bases, the J end by 5 bases, with 21 bases between. This CDR3 contains 16 residues. The V gene's germline CDR1 is LNHNV and CDR2 YYDKDF (reference sequence). The CDR3 DNA sequence: TGTGCCACCAGCCGAAGGGGCCCAGGGCAGGGGGAGACCCAGTACTTC. Translating it yields CATSRRGPGQGETQYF.

This sequence joins TRBV30 and TRBJ1-1, with 7 bases aligning to TRBD1. V trimming: 3 bases; J trimming: 1 base; junction bases outside the gene matches: 8. The CDR3 is 15 amino acids. CDR1 and CDR2 (germline): GTSNPN, SVGIG (reference sequence). This CDR3 is CAWSPPRQGNTEAFF. Written as DNA, the CDR3 is TGTGCCTGGAGCCCACCCCGACAGGGGAACACTGAAGCTTTCTTT. The entire variable domain, with the rest obtained from reference TRBV30 and TRBJ1-1, is as follows: SQTIHQWPATLVQPVGSPLSLECTVEGTSNPNLYWYRQAAGRGLQLLFYSVGIGQISSEVPQNLSASRPQDRQFILSSKKLLLSDSGFYLCAWSPPRQGNTEAFFGQGTRLTVV.

The CDR3: CASWGAGTFSYDEQYF. CDR3 DNA: TGTGCCAGCTGGGGGGCTGGCACTTTTTCCTACGACGAGCAGTACTTC. The chain carries TRBV28 and TRBJ2-7; D is tentatively TRBD1 or TRBD2 (6 bases each). Germline-derived CDR1 and CDR2 are MDHEN and SYDVKM. This CDR3 has 16 residues. The V and J ends lost 8 bases and 5 bases respectively, with 25 bases between them.

This clone was seen only a few times. As DNA, the CDR3 is TGTGCCAGTGAAGACAGATCCTACGAGCAGTACTTC. Translation gives CASEDRSYEQYF. The chain uses TRBV19 and TRBJ2-7, with D possibly being TRBD1 (5 bases). The CDR3 is 12 residues long. Germline V lookup: CDR1 LNHDA, CDR2 SQIVND (reference sequence). With 8 bases removed from V and 1 base from J, the gap between germline ends came to 9 bases.

This clone occurred a few times. This chain links TRBV6-6 with TRBJ1-1; D gene uncertain. The ends were cut back, 6 bases at V and 5 bases at J, with 10 bases in the middle. The CDR3 contains 12 residues. CDR1 is MNHNY and CDR2 is SVGAGI in the germline V gene (reference sequence). The CDR3 sequence: CASSPSGTEAFF. DNA of the CDR3: TGTGCCAGCAGCCCCTCGGGAACTGAAGCTTTCTTT.

This clone occurred a few times. The CDR3, as DNA: TGTGCCAGCAGCACCCAGACAGGGTCCAACTACTACGAGCAGTACTTC. It specifies CASSTQTGSNYYEQYF. V and J are TRBV21-1 and TRBJ2-7; the table's D call, TRBD1, was not checked against the DNA. TRBV21-1 is classified as a pseudogene. The CDR3 length is 16 residues.

The sample holds a few counts of this clone. This chain joins TRBV29-1 and TRBJ1-2; D perhaps matches TRBD1 (6 bases). In germline, CDR1 is SQVTM, CDR2 ANQGSEA. The CDR3 consists of 13 residues. The V gene lost 7 bases and the J gene lost 4 bases, with 16 bases spanning the gap. The CDR3 DNA reads as TGCAGCGCGACCGTGGTCAGGGGCTATGGCTACACCTTC. It yields the protein CSATVVRGYGYTF.

The V gene is TRBV6-1, the J gene TRBJ2-6, with 7 bases matching TRBD2. V gave up 4 bases and J gave up 3 bases; unmatched junction bases: 15. Germline values: CDR1 MNHNS, CDR2 SASEGT. The CDR3 spans 19 residues. The chain's CDR3 is CASSGLAGRAEYGANVLTF. For the CDR3, the DNA is TGTGCCAGCAGTGGACTGGCTGGGAGGGCCGAGTATGGGGCCAACGTCCTGACTTTC.

This chain uses TRBV6-5 with TRBJ1-5; D not certain. The V and J ends lost 5 bases and 11 bases respectively, with 19 bases between them. The germline V gene encodes CDR1 MNHEY and CDR2 SVGAGI. This CDR3 is 14 amino acids long. This CDR3 is CASSEYGLPRAQHF. CDR3 in DNA: TGTGCCAGCAGTGAATACGGCCTGCCAAGAGCCCAGCATTTT.

A word on this clone: The same CDR3 arises from other DNA sequences in this sample as well. The rearrangement joins TRBV30 to TRBJ1-1; tentatively, D is TRBD1 (5 bases). Per the germline V gene, CDR1 is GTSNPN and CDR2 is SVGIG (reference sequence). Trimming left V 0 bases short and J 0 bases short, with 11 bases between. This CDR3 has 15 residues. The DNA of the CDR3 is TGTGCCTGGAGTGTCGGGGGGACCGTGAACACTGAAGCTTTCTTT. Translation: CAWSVGGTVNTEAFF.

This clone was counted only a few times. J is TRBJ1-2 and V is TRBV29-1, with unresolved D. In germline, CDR1 is SQVTM, CDR2 ANQGSEA. This CDR3 contains 12 residues. V was clipped by 6 bases and J by 5 bases, with 13 bases between them. This chain's CDR3 is CSVKNTEYGYTF. The DNA for the CDR3 is TGCAGCGTCAAAAATACAGAATATGGCTACACCTTC. The full variable domain, with the rest looked up from reference TRBV29-1 and TRBJ1-2, is SAVISQKPSRDICQRGTSLTIQCQVDSQVTMMFWYRQQPGQSLTLIATANQGSEATYESGFVIDKFPISRPNLTFSTLTVSNMSPEDSSIYLCSVKNTEYGYTFGSGTRLTVV.

This rearrangement joins TRBV7-2 to TRBJ2-3; a possible D gene is TRBD2 (5 bases). V was shortened by 3 bases and J by 8 bases, with 15 bases between the two germline ends. In germline, CDR1 is SGHTA, CDR2 FQGNSA. This CDR3 spans 14 amino acids. CDR3 nucleotides: TGTGCCAGCAGCTTCTACGGGGAGCGTGCTACGCAGTATTTT. Translated, it gives CASSFYGERATQYF.